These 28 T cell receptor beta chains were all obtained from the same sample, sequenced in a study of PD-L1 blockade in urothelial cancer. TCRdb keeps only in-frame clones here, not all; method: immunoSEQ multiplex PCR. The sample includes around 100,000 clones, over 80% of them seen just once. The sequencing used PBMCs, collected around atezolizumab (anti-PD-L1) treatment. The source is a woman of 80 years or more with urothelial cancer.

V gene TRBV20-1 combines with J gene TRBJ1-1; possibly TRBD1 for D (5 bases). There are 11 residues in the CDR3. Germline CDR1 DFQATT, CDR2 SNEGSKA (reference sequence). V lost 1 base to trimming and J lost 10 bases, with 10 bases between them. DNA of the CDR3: TGCAGTGCTAGAGGCTCAGGGATAGCTTTCTTT. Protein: CSARGSGIAFF.

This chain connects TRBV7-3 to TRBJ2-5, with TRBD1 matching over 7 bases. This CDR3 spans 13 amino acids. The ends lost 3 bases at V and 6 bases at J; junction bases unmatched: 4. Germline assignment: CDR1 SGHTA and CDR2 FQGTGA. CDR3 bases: TGTGCCAGCAGCTTCGACAGGGAACAGACCCAGTACTTC. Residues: CASSFDREQTQYF.

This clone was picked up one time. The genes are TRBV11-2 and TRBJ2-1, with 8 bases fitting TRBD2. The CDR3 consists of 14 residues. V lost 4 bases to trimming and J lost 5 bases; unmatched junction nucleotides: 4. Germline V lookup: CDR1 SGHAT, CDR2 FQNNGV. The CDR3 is CASSWGLGNNEQFF. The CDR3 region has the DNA TGTGCCAGCAGCTGGGGACTAGGTAACAATGAGCAGTTCTTC.

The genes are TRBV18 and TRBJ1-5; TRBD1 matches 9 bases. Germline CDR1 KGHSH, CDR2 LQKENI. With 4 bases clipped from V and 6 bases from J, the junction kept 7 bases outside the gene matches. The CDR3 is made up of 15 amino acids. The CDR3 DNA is TGTGCCAGCTCACTTTCGACAGGGGGTGGTCAGCCCCAGCATTTT. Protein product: CASSLSTGGGQPQHF.

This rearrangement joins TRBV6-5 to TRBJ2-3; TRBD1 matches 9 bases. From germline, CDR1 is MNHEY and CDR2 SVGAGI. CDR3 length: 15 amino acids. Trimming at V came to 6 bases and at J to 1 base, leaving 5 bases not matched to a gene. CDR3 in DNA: TGTGCCAGCAGGGAGACAGGGGGAGGCACAGATACGCAGTATTTT. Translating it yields CASRETGGGTDTQYF.

Here the CDR3 reads CASSLSVTSGSNEQFF. The CDR3 DNA is TGCGCCAGCAGCTTGTCGGTGACTAGCGGGAGCAATGAGCAGTTCTTC. The chain is built from TRBV5-1 and TRBJ2-1; 12 bases fit TRBD2. The CDR3 loop spans 16 amino acids. Germline CDR1 and CDR2: SGHRS and YFSETQ. V dropped 1 base and J dropped 6; count of bases not matched to a gene: 5.

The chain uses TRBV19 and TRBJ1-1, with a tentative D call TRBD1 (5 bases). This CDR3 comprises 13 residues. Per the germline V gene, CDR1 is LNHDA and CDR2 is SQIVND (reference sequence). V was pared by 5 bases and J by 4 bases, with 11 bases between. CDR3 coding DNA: TGTGCCAGTAGTTCACAGGTCGGCACTGAAGCTTTCTTT. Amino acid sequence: CASSSQVGTEAFF.

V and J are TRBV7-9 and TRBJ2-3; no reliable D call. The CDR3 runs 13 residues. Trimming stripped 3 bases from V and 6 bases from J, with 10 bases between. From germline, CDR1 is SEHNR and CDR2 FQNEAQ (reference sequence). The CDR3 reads CASSFDTLDTQYF. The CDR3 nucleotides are TGTGCCAGCAGCTTCGACACCCTGGATACGCAGTATTTT.

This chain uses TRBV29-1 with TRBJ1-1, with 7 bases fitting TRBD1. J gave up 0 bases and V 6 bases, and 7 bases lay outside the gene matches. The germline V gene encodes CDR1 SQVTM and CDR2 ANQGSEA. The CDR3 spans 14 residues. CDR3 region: CSVAPGQVNTEAFF. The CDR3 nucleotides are TGCAGCGTGGCTCCTGGACAGGTGAACACTGAAGCTTTCTTT. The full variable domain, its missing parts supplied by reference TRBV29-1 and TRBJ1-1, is SAVISQKPSRDICQRGTSLTIQCQVDSQVTMMFWYRQQPGQSLTLIATANQGSEATYESGFVIDKFPISRPNLTFSTLTVSNMSPEDSSIYLCSVAPGQVNTEAFFGQGTRLTVV.

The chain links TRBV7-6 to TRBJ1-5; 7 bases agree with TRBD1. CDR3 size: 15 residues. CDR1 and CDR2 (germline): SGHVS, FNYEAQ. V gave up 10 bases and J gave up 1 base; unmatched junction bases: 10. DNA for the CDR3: TGTGCCATCTCGGAGGGGGCAGGAAGCAATCAGCCCCAGCATTTT. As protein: CAISEGAGSNQPQHF.

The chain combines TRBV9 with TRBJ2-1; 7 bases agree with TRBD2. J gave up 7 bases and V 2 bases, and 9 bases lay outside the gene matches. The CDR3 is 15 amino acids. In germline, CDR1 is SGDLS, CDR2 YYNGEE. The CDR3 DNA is TGTGCCAGCAGCGTGAATGCGGGAGAGGTGAATGAGCAGTTCTTC. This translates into CASSVNAGEVNEQFF.

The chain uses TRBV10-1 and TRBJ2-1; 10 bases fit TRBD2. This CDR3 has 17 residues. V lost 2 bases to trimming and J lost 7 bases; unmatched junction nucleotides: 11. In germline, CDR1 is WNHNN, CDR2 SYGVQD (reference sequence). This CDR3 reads CASSELASGSSSNEQFF. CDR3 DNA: TGCGCCAGCAGTGAGCTGGCTAGCGGGAGCAGTAGTAATGAGCAGTTCTTC.

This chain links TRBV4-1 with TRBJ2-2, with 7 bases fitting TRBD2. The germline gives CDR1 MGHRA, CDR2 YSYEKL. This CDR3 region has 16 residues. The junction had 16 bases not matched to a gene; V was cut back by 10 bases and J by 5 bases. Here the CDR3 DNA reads TGCGCCACCAAGCCCCTAACCCATAGCGGGACCGGGGAGCTGTTTTTT. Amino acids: CATKPLTHSGTGELFF.

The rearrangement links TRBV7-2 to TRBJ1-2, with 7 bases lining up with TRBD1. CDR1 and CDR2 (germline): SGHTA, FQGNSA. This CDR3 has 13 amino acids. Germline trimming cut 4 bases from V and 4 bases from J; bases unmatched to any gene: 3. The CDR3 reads CASSSTGSYGYTF. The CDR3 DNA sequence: TGTGCCAGCAGCTCGACAGGGTCCTATGGCTACACCTTC.

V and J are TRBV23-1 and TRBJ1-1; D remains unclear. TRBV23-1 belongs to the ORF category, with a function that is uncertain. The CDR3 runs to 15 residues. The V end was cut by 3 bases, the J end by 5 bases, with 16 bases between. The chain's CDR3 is CASSHTTDIETEAFF. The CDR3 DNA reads TGCGCCAGCAGTCACACAACTGACATCGAGACTGAAGCTTTCTTT.

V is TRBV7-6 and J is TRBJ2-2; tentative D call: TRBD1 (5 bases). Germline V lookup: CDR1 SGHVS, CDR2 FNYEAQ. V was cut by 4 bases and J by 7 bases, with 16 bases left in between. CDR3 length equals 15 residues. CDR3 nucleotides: TGTGCCAGCAGCTCCGGAGTCGCTCAGGGCGGGGAGCTGTTTTTT. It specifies CASSSGVAQGGELFF.

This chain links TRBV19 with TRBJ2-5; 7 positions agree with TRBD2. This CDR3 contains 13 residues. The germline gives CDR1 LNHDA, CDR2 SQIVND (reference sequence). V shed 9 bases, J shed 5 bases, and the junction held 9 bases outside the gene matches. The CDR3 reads CASQNGGRETQYF. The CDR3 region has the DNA TGTGCCAGCCAGAACGGGGGGAGGGAGACCCAGTACTTC.

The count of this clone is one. The CDR3 is CASSEGVWGQNTEAFF. As DNA, the CDR3 is TGTGCCAGCAGCGAGGGCGTGTGGGGGCAGAACACTGAAGCTTTCTTT. The chain combines TRBV9 with TRBJ1-1; possibly TRBD1 for D (6 bases). Trimming cost V 3 bases and J 1 base, with 16 bases left between them. The CDR3 totals 16 residues. CDR1 is SGDLS and CDR2 is YYNGEE in the germline V gene.

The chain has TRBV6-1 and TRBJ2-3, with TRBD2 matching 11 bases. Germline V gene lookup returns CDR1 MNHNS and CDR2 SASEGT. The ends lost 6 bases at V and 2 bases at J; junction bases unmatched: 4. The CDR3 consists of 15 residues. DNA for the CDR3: TGTGCCAGCAGCGTGACTAGCGGGACCACAGATACGCAGTATTTT. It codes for CASSVTSGTTDTQYF.

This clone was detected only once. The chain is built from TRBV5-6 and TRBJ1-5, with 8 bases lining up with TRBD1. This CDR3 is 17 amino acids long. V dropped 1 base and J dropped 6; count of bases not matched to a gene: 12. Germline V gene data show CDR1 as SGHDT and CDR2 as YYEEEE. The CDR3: CASSLMAGGPSGQPQHF. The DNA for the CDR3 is TGTGCCAGCAGCTTGATGGCAGGGGGCCCTAGTGGTCAGCCCCAGCATTTT. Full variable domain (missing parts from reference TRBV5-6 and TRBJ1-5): DAGVTQSPTHLIKTRGQQVTLRCSPKSGHDTVSWYQQALGQGPQFIFQYYEEEERQRGNFPDRFSGHQFPNYSSELNVNALLLGDSALYLCASSLMAGGPSGQPQHFGDGTRLSIL.

The CDR3 sequence: CASRSSGGRNEQFF. For the CDR3, the DNA is TGTGCCAGCAGATCCTCGGGGGGTAGGAATGAGCAGTTCTTC. V is TRBV11-2 and J is TRBJ2-1, with 7 bases fitting TRBD2. CDR3 length equals 14 residues. The V gene's germline CDR1 is SGHAT and CDR2 FQNNGV. After removal of 6 bases from V and 7 bases from J, the junction contained 9 bases not matched to a gene.

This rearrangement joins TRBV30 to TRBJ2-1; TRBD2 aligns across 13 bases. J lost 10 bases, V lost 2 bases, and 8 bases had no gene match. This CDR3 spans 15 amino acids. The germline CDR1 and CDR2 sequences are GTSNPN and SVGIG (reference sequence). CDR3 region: CAWSTGLAGVGEQFF. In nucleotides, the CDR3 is TGTGCCTGGAGTACAGGACTAGCGGGAGTGGGGGAGCAGTTCTTC.

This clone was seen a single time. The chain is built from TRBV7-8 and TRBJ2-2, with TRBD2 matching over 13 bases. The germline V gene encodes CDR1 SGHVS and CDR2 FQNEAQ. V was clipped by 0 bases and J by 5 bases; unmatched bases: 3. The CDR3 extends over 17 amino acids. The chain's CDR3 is CASSLARGLAGTGELFF. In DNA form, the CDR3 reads TGTGCCAGCAGCTTAGCGAGGGGACTAGCGGGAACCGGGGAGCTGTTTTTT.

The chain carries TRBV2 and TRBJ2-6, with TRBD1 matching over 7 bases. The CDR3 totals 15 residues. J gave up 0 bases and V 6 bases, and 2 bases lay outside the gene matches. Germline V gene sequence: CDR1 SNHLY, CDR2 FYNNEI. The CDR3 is CASRGQISGANVLTF. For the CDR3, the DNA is TGTGCCAGCAGGGGACAGATCTCTGGGGCCAACGTCCTGACTTTC.

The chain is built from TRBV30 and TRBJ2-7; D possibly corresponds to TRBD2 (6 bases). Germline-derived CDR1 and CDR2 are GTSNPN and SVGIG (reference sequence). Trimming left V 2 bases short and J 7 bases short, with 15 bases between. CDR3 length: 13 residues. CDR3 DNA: TGTGCCTGGAGTCGGGACTCCTTTAGGGAGCAGTACTTC. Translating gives CAWSRDSFREQYF.

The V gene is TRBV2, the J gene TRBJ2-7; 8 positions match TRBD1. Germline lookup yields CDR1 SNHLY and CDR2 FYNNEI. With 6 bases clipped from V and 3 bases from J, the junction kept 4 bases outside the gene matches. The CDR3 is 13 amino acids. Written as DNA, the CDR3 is TGTGCCAGCAGGCAGGGGGCCCTCTACGAGCAGTACTTC. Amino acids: CASRQGALYEQYF. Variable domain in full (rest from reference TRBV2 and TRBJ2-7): EPEVTQTPSHQVTQMGQEVILRCVPISNHLYFYWYRQILGQKVEFLVSFYNNEISEKSEIFDDQFSVERPDGSNFTLKIRSTKLEDSAMYFCASRQGALYEQYFGPGTRLTVT.

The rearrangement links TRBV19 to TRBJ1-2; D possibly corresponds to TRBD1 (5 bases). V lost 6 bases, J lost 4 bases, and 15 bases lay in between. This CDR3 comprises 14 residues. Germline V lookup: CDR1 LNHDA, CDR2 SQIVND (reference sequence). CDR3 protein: CASRNQQDLYGYTF. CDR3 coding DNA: TGTGCCAGTAGGAATCAACAGGACCTCTATGGCTACACCTTC.

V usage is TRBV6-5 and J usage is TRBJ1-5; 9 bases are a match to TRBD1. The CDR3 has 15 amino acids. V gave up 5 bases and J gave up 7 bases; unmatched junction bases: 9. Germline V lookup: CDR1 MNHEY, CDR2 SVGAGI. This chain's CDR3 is CASSTGTGHGQPQHF. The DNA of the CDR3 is TGTGCCAGCAGTACCGGGACAGGGCACGGACAGCCCCAGCATTTT.